The 3 T cell receptor beta chains below come from one sample, sequenced in a study of identical twins. TCRdb reprocessed the 5' RACE reads with MiXCR, giving one entry per CDR3 protein. The profile shows some 460,000 distinct CDR3 sequences, about 14% of them singletons. These data were also filed under a second study, of yellow fever vaccine responses in identical twins.

Sequencing input: CD4+ T cells sorted from blood. These receptor sequences come from a woman under 30 in good health.

This CDR3 reads CSAGQGNQPQHF. Written as DNA, the CDR3 is TGCAGTGCTGGACAGGGCAATCAGCCCCAGCATTTT. J is TRBJ1-5 and V is TRBV20-1; 7 bases agree with TRBD1. The germline V gene encodes CDR1 DFQATT and CDR2 SNEGSKA (reference sequence). V gave up 5 bases and J gave up 2 bases; unmatched junction bases: 0. There are 12 residues in the CDR3.

This clonotype was seen more than once but under ten times. A single base separates this from a much larger clone, so it may be a read error. V and J are TRBV3-1 and TRBJ1-4; D is ambiguous. CDR1 and CDR2 (germline): LGHDT, YNNKEL (reference sequence). The CDR3 extends over 13 amino acids. V was trimmed by 0 bases and J by 7 bases, leaving 6 bases between them. The CDR3 reads CASSQDWSEKLFF. The DNA for the CDR3 is TGTGCCAGCAGCCAAGACTGGAGTGAAAAACTGTTTTTT.

The chain links TRBV7-9 to TRBJ2-7, with D perhaps given as TRBD1 or TRBD2 (6 bases each). CDR1 and CDR2 (germline): SEHNR, FQNEAQ (reference sequence). V was clipped by 5 bases and J by 5 bases, with 19 bases between them. This CDR3 has 15 amino acids. CDR3 DNA: TGTGCCAGCAGCCTTAGCTTAGGGGGACTCAACGAGCAGTACTTC. Protein: CASSLSLGGLNEQYF.